What follows are 23 T cell receptor beta chains derived from one specimen sequenced in a study of shared clonotypes between healthy human individuals. This table comes from immunoSEQ multiplex PCR, and its TCRdb copy is limited to in-frame clones, with some not included. This table has more than 2,000,000 clones, about 92% appearing once. Sequenced sample: naive CD4+ T cells sorted from blood. Subset noted: CD45RA+ positively selected. The origin of the receptors is a man younger than 35 in good health.

About this clone itself: The sample holds other DNA sequences that translate to the same CDR3. The J gene is TRBJ1-3, the V gene TRBV4-1; D not resolved. Trimming removed 0 bases at V and 4 bases at J, with 10 bases between. CDR1 MGHRA and CDR2 YSYEKL come from the germline V gene. The CDR3 totals 15 residues. Written as DNA, the CDR3 is TGCGCCAGCAGCCAAGATCGGGGAGTGGGAAACACCATATATTTT. Protein product: CASSQDRGVGNTIYF.

Regarding this clone: The same CDR3 arises from other DNA sequences in this sample as well. The J gene is TRBJ2-3, the V gene TRBV5-1; the D is unclear. Trimming took off 0 bases at V and 0 bases at J, with 5 bases between the two ends. The CDR3 is made up of 14 amino acids. The germline V gene encodes CDR1 SGHRS and CDR2 YFSETQ. This chain's CDR3 is CASSLATSTDTQYF. CDR3 bases: TGCGCCAGCAGCTTGGCCACGAGCACAGATACGCAGTATTTT.

Here the CDR3 DNA reads TGTGCCAGCTCACCAATTGACAACTCCGGAAACACCATATATTTT. As protein: CASSPIDNSGNTIYF. This rearrangement joins TRBV18 to TRBJ1-3; the D is unclear. The V end lost 2 bases, the J end lost 4 bases, and 12 bases lay between the germline ends. This CDR3 contains 15 residues. Germline values: CDR1 KGHSH, CDR2 LQKENI.

This clone was counted a few times. The CDR3 DNA follows: TGTGCCAGCAGACCGACAGAGTATAGCAATCAGCCCCAGCATTTT. Protein sequence: CASRPTEYSNQPQHF. The chain employs TRBV6-5 and TRBJ1-5, with a weak D call TRBD1 (5 bases). CDR1 is MNHEY, CDR2 SVGAGI, per germline. CDR3 length equals 15 residues. Between the trimmed V and J ends, which lost 6 bases and 0 bases, there was a span of 12 bases.

A remark on this clone: The same CDR3 can be traced to other DNA sequences in this sample. This rearrangement joins TRBV11-2 to TRBJ1-6; no firm D call. Germline assignment: CDR1 SGHAT and CDR2 FQNNGV. The CDR3 totals 13 residues. V lost 0 bases, J lost 6 bases, and 3 bases lay in between. The CDR3 here is CASSLDVNSPLHF. The CDR3, as DNA: TGTGCCAGCAGCTTAGATGTTAATTCACCCCTCCACTTT.

About this clone itself: Germline is not matched at one junction end, which may reflect a read error. The rearrangement uses TRBV7-7 and TRBJ2-2, with a possible D match to TRBD2 (5 bases). Germline V gene sequence: CDR1 SSHAT, CDR2 FNYEAQ (reference sequence). There are 14 residues in the CDR3. Written as DNA, the CDR3 is TGTGCTAGCAGCCGGGATCGGGGCACCGGGGAGCTGTTTTTT. It is translated as CASSRDRGTGELFF. Filled out from reference TRBV7-7 and TRBJ2-2, the complete variable domain reads GAGVSQSPRYKVTKRGQDVTLRCDPISSHATLYWYQQALGQGPEFLTYFNYEAQPDKSGLPSDRFSAERPEGSISTLTIQRTEQRDSAMYRCASSRDRGTGELFFGEGSRLTVL.

J is TRBJ2-1 and V is TRBV5-4, with 10 bases matching TRBD1. The CDR3 is 15 amino acids. The V gene end was trimmed by 1 base and the J gene end by 7 bases; junction bases not matched to a gene: 5. The germline CDR1 and CDR2 sequences are SGHNT and YYREEE (reference sequence). Here the CDR3 reads CASSLRQGAQNEQFF. The CDR3 DNA follows: TGTGCCAGCAGCTTGCGACAGGGGGCCCAAAATGAGCAGTTCTTC.

This chain joins TRBV5-1 and TRBJ2-5; D is possibly TRBD2 (6 bases). This CDR3 comprises 14 residues. V was shortened by 0 bases and J by 4 bases, with 10 bases between the two germline ends. Germline V lookup: CDR1 SGHRS, CDR2 YFSETQ. Here the CDR3 reads CASSLGGRPETQYF. DNA of the CDR3: TGCGCCAGCAGCTTGGGAGGGAGGCCAGAGACCCAGTACTTC.

The chain has TRBV28 and TRBJ2-1, with D perhaps TRBD2 (7 bases). The V and J ends lost 2 bases and 8 bases respectively, with 10 bases between them. The CDR3 is made up of 13 amino acids. CDR1 MDHEN and CDR2 SYDVKM come from the germline V gene. CDR3 region: CASSLQGRDEQFF. In DNA, the CDR3 is TGTGCCAGCAGTTTACAGGGGAGGGATGAGCAGTTCTTC. Complete variable domain (other parts from reference TRBV28 and TRBJ2-1): DVKVTQSSRYLVKRTGEKVFLECVQDMDHENMFWYRQDPGLGLRLIYFSYDVKMKEKGDIPEGYSVSREKKERFSLILESASTNQTSMYLCASSLQGRDEQFFGPGTRLTVL.

As DNA, the CDR3 is TGTGCCAGCAGCTTATATCGGGGGAAGGGCACAGATACGCAGTATTTT. This codes for CASSLYRGKGTDTQYF. The chain is built from TRBV7-9 and TRBJ2-3, with a possible D match to TRBD2 (6 bases). The CDR3 contains 16 residues. V dropped 2 bases and J dropped 1 base, with 13 bases sitting between them. CDR1 and CDR2 from the germline V gene are SEHNR and FQNEAQ (reference sequence).

V gene TRBV5-1 combines with J gene TRBJ2-7; 7 bases map to TRBD1. This CDR3 is built from 15 residues. Trimming removed 4 bases from V and 0 bases from J; junction bases left unmatched: 7. CDR1 and CDR2 from the germline V gene are SGHRS and YFSETQ. For the CDR3, the DNA is TGCGCCAGCAGCCTCTCGGGACAGCCCTCCTACGAGCAGTACTTC. It specifies CASSLSGQPSYEQYF.

Regarding this clone: The same CDR3 arises from other DNA sequences in this sample as well. This rearrangement joins TRBV6-5 to TRBJ1-2; the match to TRBD1 covers 7 bases. J was trimmed by 4 bases and V by 2 bases; bases with no gene match: 1. This CDR3 comprises 13 residues. Germline V gene lookup returns CDR1 MNHEY and CDR2 SVGAGI. The DNA for the CDR3 is TGTGCCAGCAGTTACGGGACAGTCTATGGCTACACCTTC. Amino acid sequence: CASSYGTVYGYTF.

This clone turned up a few times. This chain joins TRBV29-1 and TRBJ1-1; maybe TRBD1 (5 bases). Germline lookup yields CDR1 SQVTM and CDR2 ANQGSEA. CDR3 size: 15 residues. V lost 2 bases and J lost 1, with 14 bases in between. DNA for the CDR3: TGCAGCGTTGAATACGCCGGGGCCCGGAACACTGAAGCTTTCTTT. Its translation is CSVEYAGARNTEAFF. The full variable domain, its missing parts supplied by reference TRBV29-1 and TRBJ1-1, is SAVISQKPSRDICQRGTSLTIQCQVDSQVTMMFWYRQQPGQSLTLIATANQGSEATYESGFVIDKFPISRPNLTFSTLTVSNMSPEDSSIYLCSVEYAGARNTEAFFGQGTRLTVV.

As DNA, the CDR3 is TGTGCCAGCAGTTTCGGGACAGCTAACTATGGCTACACCTTC. This gives the protein CASSFGTANYGYTF. This chain links TRBV6-5 with TRBJ1-2; 7 positions match TRBD1. Germline CDR1 and CDR2: MNHEY and SVGAGI. CDR3 size: 14 residues. J lost 0 bases, V lost 4 bases, and 2 bases had no gene match.

V is TRBV11-3 and J is TRBJ1-2; TRBD1 might be the D (6 bases). The CDR3 is made up of 13 amino acids. Trimming removed 4 bases at V and 6 bases at J, with 12 bases between. Germline CDR1 reads SGHNT; CDR2 reads YENEEA. The DNA for the CDR3 is TGTGCCAGCAGCTCGGACGAGGGGGATGGCTACACCTTC. Protein: CASSSDEGDGYTF.

Points on this clone: This CDR3 is also generated by other DNA sequences in the sample. J is TRBJ2-5 and V is TRBV5-6; D remains ambiguous. CDR1 and CDR2 (germline): SGHDT, YYEEEE. V was pared by 1 base and J by 5 bases, with 3 bases between. The CDR3 contains 11 residues. The CDR3 region is CASSLTETQYF. DNA of the CDR3: TGTGCCAGCAGCTTGACGGAGACCCAGTACTTC.

J is TRBJ2-5 and V is TRBV7-9; D may be TRBD2 (7 bases). This CDR3 comprises 15 residues. Looked up from germline, CDR1 is SEHNR and CDR2 is FQNEAQ (reference sequence). Trimming stripped 6 bases from V and 5 bases from J, with 19 bases between. The CDR3 loop is CASSPRGGGSETQYF. Written as DNA, the CDR3 is TGTGCCAGCAGTCCCCGCGGCGGGGGCTCGGAGACCCAGTACTTC.

This clone has just one count. CDR3 amino acids: CASSIDQSYGYTF. Written as DNA, the CDR3 is TGTGCCAGTAGTATAGATCAGTCCTATGGCTACACCTTC. This chain connects TRBV19 to TRBJ1-2, with D hard to call. CDR3 length: 13 amino acids. Deletions cut 0 bases from V and 4 bases from J, with 6 bases between. The germline V gene has CDR1 LNHDA and CDR2 SQIVND (reference sequence).

The chain employs TRBV2 and TRBJ2-7, with 9 bases lining up with TRBD2. After removal of 7 bases from V and 3 bases from J, the junction contained 7 bases not matched to a gene. The CDR3 runs 14 residues. Germline loops: CDR1 SNHLY, CDR2 FYNNEI. The CDR3: CASISGGQYYEQYF. Written as DNA, the CDR3 is TGTGCCAGCATTAGCGGGGGCCAATACTACGAGCAGTACTTC.

A single count supports this clone. The sample has other DNA sequences that encode this CDR3 too. The chain uses TRBV5-6 and TRBJ1-5; no clear D gene. V was clipped by 0 bases and J by 4 bases, with 8 bases between them. The CDR3 length is 14 residues. Looked up from germline, CDR1 is SGHDT and CDR2 is YYEEEE. CDR3 amino acids: CASSLDGRNQPQHF. The CDR3 DNA follows: TGTGCCAGCAGCTTGGACGGCAGGAATCAGCCCCAGCATTTT. Drawing the rest from reference TRBV5-6 and TRBJ1-5, the complete variable domain is DAGVTQSPTHLIKTRGQQVTLRCSPKSGHDTVSWYQQALGQGPQFIFQYYEEEERQRGNFPDRFSGHQFPNYSSELNVNALLLGDSALYLCASSLDGRNQPQHFGDGTRLSIL.

Points on this clone: The sample carries other DNA sequences with the same CDR3. The J gene is TRBJ1-4, the V gene TRBV6-5; D may be TRBD1 (6 bases). CDR3 size: 15 residues. Between the trimmed V and J ends, which lost 0 bases and 7 bases, there was a span of 12 bases. Germline lookup yields CDR1 MNHEY and CDR2 SVGAGI. The CDR3 DNA sequence: TGTGCCAGCAGTTACTCGTCGGGGGCCGGTGAAAAACTGTTTTTT. It codes for CASSYSSGAGEKLFF.

The chain uses TRBV11-1 and TRBJ2-7, with 8 bases that match TRBD1. Germline loops: CDR1 SGHAT, CDR2 FQDESV (reference sequence). The CDR3 has 14 residues. V lost 3 bases, J lost 6 bases, and 7 bases stayed unmatched. CDR3 nucleotide sequence: TGTGCCAGCAGCTTGACAGGGGTCCCTAGCGAGCAGTACTTC. Its protein is CASSLTGVPSEQYF.

V gene TRBV11-2 combines with J gene TRBJ2-1; D is unclear. CDR3 length: 12 amino acids. Germline V gene sequence: CDR1 SGHAT, CDR2 FQNNGV. With 2 bases removed from V and 16 bases from J, the gap between germline ends came to 15 bases. In nucleotides, the CDR3 is TGTGCCAGCAGCTTAAAGTTACCAGGTCAATTCTTC. It is translated as CASSLKLPGQFF.